This entry lists 27 T cell receptor beta chains sequenced from one sample in a study of cytomegalovirus exposure and HLA in healthy donors. In the PCR, 60 Vbeta and 13 Jbeta primers were used. The table came from immunoSEQ multiplex PCR; TCRdb's copy has only in-frame clones and leaves some out. The data contain 60,000 to 75,000 clones, more than 70% of them seen just once; the ten biggest clones take up about an eighth. The sequenced material came from PBMCs. These receptors were obtained from a woman aged 40 to 50 in good health and CMV-seropositive.

This clone was detected a few times. V usage is TRBV18 and J usage is TRBJ2-7; TRBD2 is a possible D gene (7 bases). CDR3 length: 15 amino acids. Germline CDR1 and CDR2: KGHSH and LQKENI. V was trimmed by 2 bases and J by 6 bases, leaving 17 bases between them. DNA for the CDR3: TGTGCCAGCTCACCAGGGGGGGCCCACCAAGGCGAGCAGTACTTC. Protein sequence: CASSPGGAHQGEQYF. The full variable domain, its missing parts supplied by reference TRBV18 and TRBJ2-7, is NAGVMQNPRHLVRRRGQEARLRCSPMKGHSHVYWYRQLPEEGLKFMVYLQKENIIDESGMPKERFSAEFPKEGPSILRIQQVVRGDSAAYFCASSPGGAHQGEQYFGPGTRLTVT.

V usage is TRBV9 and J usage is TRBJ1-1; 7 positions agree with TRBD1. The CDR3 contains 18 residues. The V gene's germline CDR1 is SGDLS and CDR2 YYNGEE. The trim removed 0 bases at V and 0 bases at J, leaving 11 bases unmatched. The CDR3 nucleotides are TGTGCCAGCAGCGTAGAATATAGGCCGGGACAGATGAACACTGAAGCTTTCTTT. It is translated as CASSVEYRPGQMNTEAFF.

The V and J genes are TRBV19 and TRBJ1-2; TRBD1 aligns across 9 bases. This CDR3 spans 17 amino acids. V lost 6 bases to trimming and J lost 8 bases; unmatched junction nucleotides: 19. Germline V lookup: CDR1 LNHDA, CDR2 SQIVND (reference sequence). CDR3 DNA sequence: TGTGCCAGTAGCTTGGGGCTTCAACTTACAGGGGGCTGGGGCTACACCTTC. Encoded protein: CASSLGLQLTGGWGYTF.

As concerns this clone: Other DNA sequences in the sample encode the same CDR3. CDR3 loop: CASSLGRRGGTNEQYF. In DNA, the CDR3 is TGTGCCAGCAGCTTGGGAAGGCGTGGGGGCACTAACGAGCAGTACTTC. V and J are TRBV5-6 and TRBJ2-7, with D tentatively TRBD1 (6 bases). CDR1 is SGHDT and CDR2 is YYEEEE in the germline V gene. There are 16 residues in the CDR3. The ends were cut back, 0 bases at V and 5 bases at J, with 18 bases in the middle.

The V gene is TRBV19, the J gene TRBJ1-1; unclear D gene. The V gene's germline CDR1 is LNHDA and CDR2 SQIVND (reference sequence). Trimming left V 4 bases short and J 1 base short, with 7 bases between. The CDR3 is 13 residues long. Here the CDR3 DNA reads TGTGCCAGTAGTACAAGACAGAACACTGAAGCTTTCTTT. Translated, it gives CASSTRQNTEAFF.

V and J are TRBV29-1 and TRBJ1-4; 8 nucleotides line up with TRBD1. The germline gives CDR1 SQVTM, CDR2 ANQGSEA. V lost 4 bases and J lost 8; bases outside the gene matches: 6. The CDR3 has 13 amino acids. The chain's CDR3 is CSVGQGAGEKLFF. The CDR3 DNA reads as TGCAGCGTTGGGCAGGGGGCGGGGGAAAAACTGTTTTTT.

This clone was detected a few times. V usage is TRBV30 and J usage is TRBJ1-5; 8 bases align to TRBD1. The CDR3 totals 16 residues. Germline V lookup: CDR1 GTSNPN, CDR2 SVGIG (reference sequence). V was pared by 0 bases and J by 3 bases, with 7 bases of the junction left unmatched. CDR3 sequence (DNA): TGTGCCTGGAGTGTAAGAGCGGACAGGGACAATCAGCCCCAGCATTTT. It encodes CAWSVRADRDNQPQHF.

The J gene is TRBJ1-4, the V gene TRBV7-9, with a possible D match to TRBD1 (6 bases). Germline V gives CDR1 SEHNR, CDR2 FQNEAQ (reference sequence). CDR3 length: 14 residues. With 6 bases removed from V and 7 bases from J, the gap between germline ends came to 15 bases. The CDR3 sequence is CASSVQGRTEKLFF. CDR3 coding DNA: TGTGCCAGCAGTGTTCAGGGGCGCACTGAAAAACTGTTTTTT.

The V and J genes are TRBV5-4 and TRBJ1-4; tentatively, D is TRBD1 (5 bases). Trimming cost V 4 bases and J 3 bases, with 13 bases left between them. CDR1 SGHNT and CDR2 YYREEE come from the germline V gene (reference sequence). There are 15 residues in the CDR3. The CDR3: CASSASGRSNEKLFF. The CDR3 coding sequence is TGTGCCAGCAGCGCCTCAGGGAGGTCTAATGAAAAACTGTTTTTT.

The chain recombines TRBV6-6 with TRBJ1-1, with D possibly TRBD1 on 5 matching bases. CDR3 length: 15 amino acids. Per germline, CDR1 MNHNY and CDR2 SVGAGI (reference sequence). Trimming took off 0 bases at V and 4 bases at J, with 12 bases between the two ends. CDR3 nucleotides: TGTGCCAGCAGTTACTCGGGGGGGGATGGCACTGAAGCTTTCTTT. This gives the protein CASSYSGGDGTEAFF.

Only one count was recorded for this clone. The V and J genes are TRBV11-2 and TRBJ1-2; TRBD1 aligns across 9 bases. Losses at the gene ends were 1 base for V and 14 bases for J; bases not matched to a gene: 8. The CDR3 has 13 amino acids. Germline assignment: CDR1 SGHAT and CDR2 FQNNGV. Here the CDR3 reads CASSLGPQGARTF. DNA of the CDR3: TGTGCCAGCAGCTTAGGACCACAGGGGGCGAGGACCTTC.

This rearrangement joins TRBV19 to TRBJ1-5; D remains ambiguous. The CDR3 has 14 amino acids. With 8 bases removed from V and 0 bases from J, the gap between germline ends came to 11 bases. Germline values: CDR1 LNHDA, CDR2 SQIVND (reference sequence). This CDR3 is CASERVYSNQPQHF. The CDR3 DNA reads TGTGCCAGTGAACGGGTCTATAGCAATCAGCCCCAGCATTTT.

This chain joins TRBV7-9 and TRBJ1-2; possible D gene TRBD1, 6 bases. V lost 5 bases, J lost 8 bases, and 12 bases lay in between. This CDR3 region has 12 residues. From germline, CDR1 is SEHNR and CDR2 FQNEAQ (reference sequence). In nucleotides, the CDR3 is TGTGCCAGCAGCCCCCAGACAGGAGGCTACACCTTC. Translation gives CASSPQTGGYTF.

The chain uses TRBV5-1 and TRBJ1-1, with D unresolved. The CDR3 consists of 15 residues. Germline V CDR1 and CDR2: SGHRS, YFSETQ. Trimming left V 4 bases short and J 1 base short, with 14 bases between. The CDR3 protein is CASSPDINRNTEAFF. The CDR3 DNA is TGCGCCAGCAGCCCCGATATTAACAGGAACACTGAAGCTTTCTTT.

The gene calls are TRBV27 and TRBJ2-5, with a possible D match to TRBD2 (5 bases). The CDR3 runs 13 residues. CDR1 MNHEY and CDR2 SMNVEV come from the germline V gene (reference sequence). The V end was cut by 8 bases, the J end by 5 bases, with 15 bases between. DNA of the CDR3: TGTGCCAGCTCTTTTGGGAGAAGGGAGACCCAGTACTTC. It specifies CASSFGRRETQYF.

This chain uses TRBV6-1 with TRBJ1-5; no clear D gene. Between the trimmed V and J ends, which lost 2 bases and 1 base, there was a span of 15 bases. The length of the CDR3 is 17 residues. Germline-derived CDR1 and CDR2 are MNHNS and SASEGT. CDR3 sequence reads: CASSEFPGLVSNQPQHF. The CDR3 nucleotides are TGTGCCAGCAGTGAATTCCCGGGTTTGGTAAGCAATCAGCCCCAGCATTTT.

The rearrangement joins TRBV10-3 to TRBJ1-1; tentatively, D is TRBD1 (6 bases). Trimming removed 7 bases at V and 3 bases at J, with 15 bases between. Germline-derived CDR1 and CDR2 are ENHRY and SYGVKD. The CDR3 runs 14 residues. CDR3 sequence: CAITNREGDTEAFF. The CDR3, as DNA: TGTGCCATCACGAACAGGGAAGGGGACACTGAAGCTTTCTTT.

This sequence joins TRBV25-1 and TRBJ2-3, with D uncertain. The V gene lost 5 bases and the J gene lost 0 bases, with 9 bases spanning the gap. Looked up from germline, CDR1 is MGHDK and CDR2 is SYGVNS. The CDR3 has 14 residues. CDR3 coding DNA: TGTGCCAGCAGTCATTCTACTAGCACAGATACGCAGTATTTT. This codes for CASSHSTSTDTQYF. Full variable domain (remainder filled in from reference TRBV25-1 and TRBJ2-3): EADIYQTPRYLVIGTGKKITLECSQTMGHDKMYWYQQDPGMELHLIHYSYGVNSTEKGDLSSESTVSRIRTEHFPLTLESARPSHTSQYLCASSHSTSTDTQYFGPGTRLTVL.

The V call is TRBV11-3, the J call TRBJ1-6; 7 bases line up with TRBD1. Per germline, CDR1 SGHNT and CDR2 YENEEA. The CDR3 has 14 amino acids. Trimming at V came to 5 bases and at J to 7 bases, leaving 5 bases not matched to a gene. In nucleotides, the CDR3 is TGTGCCAGCAGCGGGGACAGAACAAATTCACCCCTCCACTTT. Amino acids: CASSGDRTNSPLHF.

DNA for the CDR3: TGCGCCAGCAGCCGGATACGGGGAGTGGGAGGCGACCGGGACAATGAGCAGTTCTTC. Translation gives CASSRIRGVGGDRDNEQFF. The chain has TRBV4-1 and TRBJ2-1; possible D gene TRBD2, 6 bases. Germline-derived CDR1 and CDR2 are MGHRA and YSYEKL. This CDR3 region has 19 residues. V gave up 4 bases and J gave up 5 bases, with 27 bases separating them.

The genes are TRBV15 and TRBJ2-7; 7 nucleotides line up with TRBD1. CDR3 length equals 15 residues. CDR1 and CDR2 from the germline V gene are LNHNV and YYDKDF (reference sequence). The junction had 7 bases not matched to a gene; V was cut back by 5 bases and J by 0 bases. The CDR3 here is CATSEGQLSSYEQYF. The DNA for the CDR3 is TGTGCCACCAGCGAGGGACAGCTGAGCTCCTACGAGCAGTACTTC.

There are many counts of this clone. V gene TRBV2 combines with J gene TRBJ1-4, with unresolved D. The V end lost 7 bases, the J end lost 4 bases, and 16 bases lay between the germline ends. CDR3 length: 15 amino acids. Per germline, CDR1 SNHLY and CDR2 FYNNEI. CDR3 residues: CASTLRRGNNEKLFF. The CDR3 DNA sequence: TGTGCCAGCACCCTACGGCGCGGTAATAATGAAAAACTGTTTTTT.

The CDR3 protein is CASSPVSPGNTEAFF. CDR3 nucleotides: TGTGCCAGCAGTCCTGTGTCTCCAGGGAACACTGAAGCTTTCTTT. The gene calls are TRBV25-1 and TRBJ1-1; D gene unclear. Per germline, CDR1 MGHDK and CDR2 SYGVNS. Trimming took 5 bases from V and 1 from J, leaving 14 bases between them. The CDR3 totals 15 residues. Filled out from reference TRBV25-1 and TRBJ1-1, the complete variable domain reads EADIYQTPRYLVIGTGKKITLECSQTMGHDKMYWYQQDPGMELHLIHYSYGVNSTEKGDLSSESTVSRIRTEHFPLTLESARPSHTSQYLCASSPVSPGNTEAFFGQGTRLTVV.

This CDR3 is CASSREIAGEGETQYF. The CDR3 DNA reads TGTGCCAGCAGCCGTGAGATAGCGGGAGAGGGGGAGACCCAGTACTTC. V is TRBV5-4 and J is TRBJ2-5; 9 bases fit TRBD2. The CDR3 is 16 residues long. V dropped 4 bases and J dropped 5; count of bases not matched to a gene: 12. CDR1 is SGHNT, CDR2 YYREEE, per germline (reference sequence).

V is TRBV2 and J is TRBJ1-1; D might be TRBD1 (6 bases). V lost 2 bases and J 3 bases, leaving 16 bases between the germline ends. Germline loops: CDR1 SNHLY, CDR2 FYNNEI. CDR3 length: 16 residues. As DNA, the CDR3 is TGTGCCAGCAGTGAACCAAGGGGGGGATCGGACACTGAAGCTTTCTTT. Protein: CASSEPRGGSDTEAFF.

The chain joins TRBV5-1 to TRBJ1-1, with 9 bases that match TRBD1. V was pared by 3 bases and J by 4 bases, with 4 bases of the junction left unmatched. CDR3 size: 14 residues. Germline CDR1 is SGHRS and CDR2 is YFSETQ. CDR3 in amino acids: CASSSGQGGTEAFF. In DNA form, the CDR3 reads TGCGCCAGCAGCTCGGGACAGGGAGGCACTGAAGCTTTCTTT.

The chain couples TRBV19 to TRBJ1-2; D gene ambiguous. V dropped 7 bases and J dropped 2 bases, with 20 bases sitting between them. The CDR3 contains 16 residues. Germline values: CDR1 LNHDA, CDR2 SQIVND (reference sequence). The CDR3 here is CASIGVGSTENYGYTF. CDR3 in DNA: TGTGCCAGTATAGGTGTTGGTTCCACAGAGAACTATGGCTACACCTTC.